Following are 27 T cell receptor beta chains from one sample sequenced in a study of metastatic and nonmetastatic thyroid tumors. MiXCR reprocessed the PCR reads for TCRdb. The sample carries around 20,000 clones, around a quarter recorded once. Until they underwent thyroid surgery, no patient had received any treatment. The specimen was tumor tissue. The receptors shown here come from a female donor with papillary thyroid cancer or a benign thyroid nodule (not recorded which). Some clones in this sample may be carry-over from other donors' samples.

CDR3 DNA sequence: TGTGCCAGCAGCCAGATCAATGAGCAGTTCTTC. Protein product: CASSQINEQFF. The J gene is TRBJ2-1, the V gene TRBV28; D gene ambiguous. This CDR3 is built from 11 residues. The germline gives CDR1 MDHEN, CDR2 SYDVKM. V was shortened by 6 bases and J by 6 bases, with 6 bases between the two germline ends.

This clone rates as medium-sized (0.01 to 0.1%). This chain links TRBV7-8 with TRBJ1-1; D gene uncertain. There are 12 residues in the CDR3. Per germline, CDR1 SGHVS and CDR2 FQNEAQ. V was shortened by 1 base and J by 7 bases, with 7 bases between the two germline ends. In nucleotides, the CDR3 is TGTGCCAGCAGCTTAGGGTTGGGTGAAGCTTTCTTT. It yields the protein CASSLGLGEAFF.

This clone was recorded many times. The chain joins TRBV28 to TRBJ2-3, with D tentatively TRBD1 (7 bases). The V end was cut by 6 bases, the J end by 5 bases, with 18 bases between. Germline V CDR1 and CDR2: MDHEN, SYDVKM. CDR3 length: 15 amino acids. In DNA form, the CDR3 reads TGTGCCAGCAGCCTAATCCAGGGGGGCGGAGATACGCAGTATTTT. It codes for CASSLIQGGGDTQYF.

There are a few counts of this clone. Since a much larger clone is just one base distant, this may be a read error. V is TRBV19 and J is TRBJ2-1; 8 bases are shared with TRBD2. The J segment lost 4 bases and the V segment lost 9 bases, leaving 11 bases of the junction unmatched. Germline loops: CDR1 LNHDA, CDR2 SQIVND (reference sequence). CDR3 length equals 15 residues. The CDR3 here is CASKLAVVGYNEQFF. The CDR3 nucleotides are TGTGCCAGCAAACTAGCGGTAGTTGGGTACAATGAGCAGTTCTTC.

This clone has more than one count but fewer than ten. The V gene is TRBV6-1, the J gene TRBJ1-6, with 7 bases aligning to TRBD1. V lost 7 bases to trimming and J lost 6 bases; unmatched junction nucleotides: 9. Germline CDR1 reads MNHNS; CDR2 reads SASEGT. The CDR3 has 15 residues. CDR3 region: CASTELDRVNSPLHF. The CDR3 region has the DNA TGTGCCAGCACGGAATTAGACAGGGTTAATTCACCCCTCCACTTT.

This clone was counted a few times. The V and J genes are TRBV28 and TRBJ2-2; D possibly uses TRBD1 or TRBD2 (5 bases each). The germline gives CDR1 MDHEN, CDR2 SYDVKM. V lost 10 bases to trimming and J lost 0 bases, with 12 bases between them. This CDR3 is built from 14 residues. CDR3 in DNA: TGTGCCACCACCGGGACCTCGAACACCGGGGAGCTGTTTTTT. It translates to CATTGTSNTGELFF.

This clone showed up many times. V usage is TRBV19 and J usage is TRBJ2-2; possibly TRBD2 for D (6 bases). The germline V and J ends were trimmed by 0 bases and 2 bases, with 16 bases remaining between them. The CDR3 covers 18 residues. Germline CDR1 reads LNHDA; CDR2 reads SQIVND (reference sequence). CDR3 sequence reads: CASSIDPVGGTNTGELFF. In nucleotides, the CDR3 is TGTGCCAGTAGTATAGACCCTGTTGGGGGGACCAACACCGGGGAGCTGTTTTTT.

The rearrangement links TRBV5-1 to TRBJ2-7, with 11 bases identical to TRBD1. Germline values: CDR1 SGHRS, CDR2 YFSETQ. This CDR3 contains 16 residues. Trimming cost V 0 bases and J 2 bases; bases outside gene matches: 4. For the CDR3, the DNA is TGCGCCAGCAGCTTGGCCGGGACAGGGGGTACCTACGAGCAGTACTTC. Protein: CASSLAGTGGTYEQYF.

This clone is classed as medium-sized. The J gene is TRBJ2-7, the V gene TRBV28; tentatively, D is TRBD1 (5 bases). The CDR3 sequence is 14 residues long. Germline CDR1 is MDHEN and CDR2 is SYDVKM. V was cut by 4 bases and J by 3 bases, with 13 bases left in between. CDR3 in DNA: TGTGCCAGCAGTTCCCCGACAGAGTTCTACGAGCAGTACTTC. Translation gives CASSSPTEFYEQYF.

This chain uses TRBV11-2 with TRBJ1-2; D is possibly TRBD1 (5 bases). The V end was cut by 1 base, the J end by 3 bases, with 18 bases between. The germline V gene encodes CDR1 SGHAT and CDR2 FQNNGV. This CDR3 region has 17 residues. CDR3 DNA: TGTGCCAGCAGCTTAGTGGGTTTGGGGACGATAGACTATGGCTACACCTTC. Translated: CASSLVGLGTIDYGYTF.

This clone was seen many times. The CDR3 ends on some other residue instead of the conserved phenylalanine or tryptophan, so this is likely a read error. CDR3 sequence: CASRRTVGHNSPLHL. In DNA, the CDR3 is TGTGCCAGCAGACGGACAGTCGGCCATAATTCACCCCTCCACCTT. V is TRBV6-1 and J is TRBJ1-6, with D tentatively TRBD1 (6 bases). Trimming cost V 6 bases and J 5 bases, with 14 bases left between them. Germline values: CDR1 MNHNS, CDR2 SASEGT. The CDR3 is 15 residues long.

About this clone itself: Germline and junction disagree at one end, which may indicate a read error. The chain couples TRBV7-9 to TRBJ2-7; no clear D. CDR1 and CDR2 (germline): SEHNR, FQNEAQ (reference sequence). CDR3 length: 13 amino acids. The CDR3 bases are TGTGCCATCAGCCCATGGTGGTGCTACGAGCAGTACTTC. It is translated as CAISPWWCYEQYF.

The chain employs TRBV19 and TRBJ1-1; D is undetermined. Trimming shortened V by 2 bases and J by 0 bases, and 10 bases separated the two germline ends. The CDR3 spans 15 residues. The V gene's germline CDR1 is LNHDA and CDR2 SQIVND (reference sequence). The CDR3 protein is CASSIQVALNTEAFF. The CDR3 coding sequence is TGTGCCAGTAGTATACAGGTCGCCCTGAACACTGAAGCTTTCTTT.

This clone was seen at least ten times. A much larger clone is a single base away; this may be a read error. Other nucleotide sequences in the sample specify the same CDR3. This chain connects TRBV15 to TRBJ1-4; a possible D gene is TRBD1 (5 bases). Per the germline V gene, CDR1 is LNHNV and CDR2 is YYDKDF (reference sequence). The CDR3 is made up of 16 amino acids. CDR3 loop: CATSRDRGATNEKLFF. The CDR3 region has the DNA TGTGCCACCAGCAGAGATAGAGGGGCAACTAACGAAAAACTGTTTTTT. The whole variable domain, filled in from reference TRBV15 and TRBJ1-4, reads DAMVIQNPRYQVTQFGKPVTLSCSQTLNHNVMYWYQQKSSQAPKLLFHYYDKDFNNEADTPDNFQSRRPNTSFCFLDIRSPGLGDTAMYLCATSRDRGATNEKLFFGSGTQLSVL.

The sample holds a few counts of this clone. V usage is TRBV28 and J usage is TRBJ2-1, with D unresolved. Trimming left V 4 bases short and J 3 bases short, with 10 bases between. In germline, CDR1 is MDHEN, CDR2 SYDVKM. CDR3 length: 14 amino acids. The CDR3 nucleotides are TGTGCCAGCAGTTCTACTACCTACTACAATGAGCAGTTCTTC. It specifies CASSSTTYYNEQFF.

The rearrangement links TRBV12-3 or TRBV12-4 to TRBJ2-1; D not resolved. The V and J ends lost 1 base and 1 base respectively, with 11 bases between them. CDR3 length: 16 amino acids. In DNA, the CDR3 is TGTGCCAGCAGTTTAGGTCTTACTTTATCCTACAATGAGCAGTTCTTC. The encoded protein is CASSLGLTLSYNEQFF.

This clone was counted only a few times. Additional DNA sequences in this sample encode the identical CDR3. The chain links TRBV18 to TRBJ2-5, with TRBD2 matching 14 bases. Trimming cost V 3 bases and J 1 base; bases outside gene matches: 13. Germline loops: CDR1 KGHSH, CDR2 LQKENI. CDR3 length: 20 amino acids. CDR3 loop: CASSPAPGTSGRGSQETQYF. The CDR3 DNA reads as TGTGCCAGCTCACCCGCCCCCGGGACTAGCGGGAGAGGGAGCCAAGAGACCCAGTACTTC. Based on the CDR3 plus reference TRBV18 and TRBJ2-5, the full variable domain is NAGVMQNPRHLVRRRGQEARLRCSPMKGHSHVYWYRQLPEEGLKFMVYLQKENIIDESGMPKERFSAEFPKEGPSILRIQQVVRGDSAAYFCASSPAPGTSGRGSQETQYFGPGTRLLVL.

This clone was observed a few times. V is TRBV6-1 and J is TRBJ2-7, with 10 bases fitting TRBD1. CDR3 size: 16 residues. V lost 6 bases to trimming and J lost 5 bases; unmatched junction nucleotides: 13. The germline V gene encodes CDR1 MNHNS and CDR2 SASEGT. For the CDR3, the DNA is TGTGCCAGCAGCACCATCCCGGGACAGGGGACCCACGAGCAGTACTTC. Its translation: CASSTIPGQGTHEQYF.

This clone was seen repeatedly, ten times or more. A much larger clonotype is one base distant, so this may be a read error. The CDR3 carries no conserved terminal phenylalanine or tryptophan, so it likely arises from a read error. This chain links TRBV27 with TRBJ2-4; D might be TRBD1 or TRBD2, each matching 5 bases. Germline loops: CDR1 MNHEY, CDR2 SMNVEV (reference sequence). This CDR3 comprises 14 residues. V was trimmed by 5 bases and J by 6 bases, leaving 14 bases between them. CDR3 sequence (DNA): TGTGCCAGCAGTCAGACCGGGACGGCAAACATTCAGTACCTC. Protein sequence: CASSQTGTANIQYL.

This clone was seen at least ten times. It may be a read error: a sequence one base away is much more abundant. The CDR3 protein is CASSSVLAYEQYF. CDR3 sequence (DNA): TGTGCCAGCAGTTCTGTACTGGCCTACGAGCAGTACTTC. This sequence joins TRBV27 and TRBJ2-7; D unresolved. Germline V gene lookup returns CDR1 MNHEY and CDR2 SMNVEV (reference sequence). This CDR3 comprises 13 residues. V gave up 4 bases and J gave up 2 bases, with 9 bases separating them.

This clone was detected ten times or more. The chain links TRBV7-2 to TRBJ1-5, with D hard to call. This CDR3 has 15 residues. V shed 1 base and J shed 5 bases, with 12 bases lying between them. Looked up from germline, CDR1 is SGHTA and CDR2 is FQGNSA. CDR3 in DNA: TGTGCCAGCAGCTTAGTATTGGCAAGTGATCAGCCCCAGCATTTT. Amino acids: CASSLVLASDQPQHF.

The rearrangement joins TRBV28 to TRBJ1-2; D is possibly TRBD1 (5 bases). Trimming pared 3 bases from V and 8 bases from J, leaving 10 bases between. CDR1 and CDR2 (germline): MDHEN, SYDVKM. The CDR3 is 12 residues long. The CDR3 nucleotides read TGTGCCAGCAGTTTCACAGGCGGAGGCTACACCTTC. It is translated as CASSFTGGGYTF.

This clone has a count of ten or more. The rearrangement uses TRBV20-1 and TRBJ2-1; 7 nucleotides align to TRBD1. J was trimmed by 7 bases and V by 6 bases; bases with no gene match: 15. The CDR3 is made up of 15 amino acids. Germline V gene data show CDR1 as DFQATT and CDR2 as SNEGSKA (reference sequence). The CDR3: CSALFRGQFRNEQFF. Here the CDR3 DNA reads TGCAGTGCCCTCTTCCGGGGACAGTTTCGGAATGAGCAGTTCTTC.

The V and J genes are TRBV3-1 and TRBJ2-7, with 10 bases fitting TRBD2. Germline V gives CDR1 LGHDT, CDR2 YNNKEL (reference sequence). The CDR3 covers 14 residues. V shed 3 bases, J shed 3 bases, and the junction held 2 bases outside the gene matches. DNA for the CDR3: TGTGCCAGCAGCCATGCTAGCGGGAGCTACGAGCAGTACTTC. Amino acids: CASSHASGSYEQYF.

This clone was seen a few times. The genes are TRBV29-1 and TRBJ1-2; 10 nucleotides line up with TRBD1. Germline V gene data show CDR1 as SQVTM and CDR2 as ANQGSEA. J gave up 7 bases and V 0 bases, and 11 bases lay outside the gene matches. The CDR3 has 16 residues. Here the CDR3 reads CSVEESLGQGMFGYTF. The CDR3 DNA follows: TGCAGCGTTGAAGAATCACTGGGACAGGGGATGTTTGGCTACACCTTC.

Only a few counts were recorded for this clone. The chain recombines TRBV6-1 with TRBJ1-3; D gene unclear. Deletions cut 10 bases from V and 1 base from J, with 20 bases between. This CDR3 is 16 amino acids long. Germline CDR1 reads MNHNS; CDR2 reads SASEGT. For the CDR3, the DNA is TGTGCCACCTGGCTTGGAACACAATCTTCTGGAAACACCATATATTTT. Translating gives CATWLGTQSSGNTIYF.

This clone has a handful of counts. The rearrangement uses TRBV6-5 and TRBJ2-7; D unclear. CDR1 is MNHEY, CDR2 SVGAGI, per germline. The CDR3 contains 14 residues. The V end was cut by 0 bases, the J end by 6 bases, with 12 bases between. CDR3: CASSYSNVMGEQYF. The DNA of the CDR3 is TGTGCCAGCAGTTACTCGAACGTGATGGGCGAGCAGTACTTC.